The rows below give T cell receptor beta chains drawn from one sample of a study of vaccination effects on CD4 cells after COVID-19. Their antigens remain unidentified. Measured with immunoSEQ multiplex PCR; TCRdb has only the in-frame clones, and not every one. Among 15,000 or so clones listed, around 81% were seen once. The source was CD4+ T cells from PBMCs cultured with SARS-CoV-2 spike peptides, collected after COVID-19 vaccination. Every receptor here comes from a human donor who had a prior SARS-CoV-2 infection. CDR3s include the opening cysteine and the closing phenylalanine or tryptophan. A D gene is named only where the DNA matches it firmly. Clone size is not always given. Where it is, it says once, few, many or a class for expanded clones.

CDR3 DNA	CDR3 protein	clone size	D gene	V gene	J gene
TGTGCCAGCAGCCTGTTCCGACAGAATTCACCCCTCCACTTT	CASSLFRQNSPLHF	NA	NA	TRBV7-2	TRBJ1-6
TGTGCCAGTAGTCCGAGCTGGACCGGGGAGCTGTTTTTT	CASSPSWTGELFF	NA	NA	TRBV19	TRBJ2-2
TGTGCCAGCGCGACCCCACAGGGGCCAGGGGAGACCCAGTACTTC	CASATPQGPGETQYF	NA	TRBD1	TRBV25-1	TRBJ2-5
TGTGCCAGCTCACCCGCCACCGGGACAGAGTACTTC	CASSPATGTEYF	NA	TRBD1	TRBV18	TRBJ2-4
TGTGCCTGGAGACAGGGGGATGAAAAACTGTTTTTT	CAWRQGDEKLFF	NA	TRBD1	TRBV30	TRBJ1-4
TGCAGCGTCTCTTTCTCTGGAAACACCATATATTTT	CSVSFSGNTIYF	NA	NA	TRBV29-1	TRBJ1-3
TGTGCCAGCAGCTTGGGGGCTAGCGGGAGGATGGATACGCAGTATTTT	CASSLGASGRMDTQYF	NA	TRBD2	TRBV5-4	TRBJ2-3
TGTGCCAGCAGTGATGCCCTCGGACAGGGAAGGTCCGGTGAGCAGTTCTTC	CASSDALGQGRSGEQFF	few	TRBD1	TRBV2	TRBJ2-1
TGTGCCAGCAGCTCAACCCAATACGGGACGGAGACCCAGTACTTC	CASSSTQYGTETQYF	few	NA	TRBV6-5	TRBJ2-5
TGTGCCAGTAGTATAGAGCCGAACACTGAAGCTTTCTTT	CASSIEPNTEAFF	few	NA	TRBV19	TRBJ1-1
TGCGCCAGCAGTCCCAGGGGTACGAACACCGGGGAGCTGTTTTTT	CASSPRGTNTGELFF	medium-sized	NA	TRBV5-1	TRBJ2-2
TGTGCCAGCTCACCAGGCGGGGACAATGAGCAGTTCTTC	CASSPGGDNEQFF	NA	NA	TRBV18	TRBJ2-1
TGTGCCAGTAGTAGGGGGGTCAATGAAAAACTGTTTTTT	CASSRGVNEKLFF	NA	NA	TRBV19	TRBJ1-4
TGTGCCAGCAGCGTAGCTGTGGGCTCTGGAAACACCATATATTTT	CASSVAVGSGNTIYF	NA	NA	TRBV9	TRBJ1-3
TGCGCCAGCAGCCGGGGGCCCATGAACACTGAAGCTTTCTTT	CASSRGPMNTEAFF	NA	NA	TRBV4-1	TRBJ1-1
TGTGCCAGCAGCCTAGAGGCAGGGGCTGAAGCTTTCTTT	CASSLEAGAEAFF	NA	NA	TRBV7-9	TRBJ1-1
TGTGCCATCAGTACTAGCGGGGGATTAGAGACCCAGTACTTC	CAISTSGGLETQYF	NA	TRBD2	TRBV10-3	TRBJ2-5
TGTGCCAGCAGTTACATGACAGGGGGGAATCAGCCCCAGCATTTT	CASSYMTGGNQPQHF	NA	TRBD1	TRBV6-6	TRBJ1-5
TGCGCCAGCAGCTCAGGACTAGCGGGACTCAATGAGCAGTTCTTC	CASSSGLAGLNEQFF	NA	TRBD2	TRBV4-1	TRBJ2-1
TGTGCCAGCAGCTCCCGGGGATCTCATGGCTACACCTTC	CASSSRGSHGYTF	few	NA	TRBV5-5	TRBJ1-2
TGTGCCAGCAGCTTAGGGGGGACTAGCGGGAGTGTGTACAATGAGCAGTTCTTC	CASSLGGTSGSVYNEQFF	once	TRBD2	TRBV11-3	TRBJ2-1
TGTGCCAGCAGCTTAGGGCGGGCCTCCTACAATGAGCAGTTCTTC	CASSLGRASYNEQFF	NA	NA	TRBV7-3	TRBJ2-1
TGCAGTGCTAGAGATGGCGAGCAGTACTTC	CSARDGEQYF	NA	NA	TRBV20-1	TRBJ2-7
TGTGCCAGTAGTATAGACCGGACTAGCGGGAGGGCCGACTATCAGCAGTTCTTC	CASSIDRTSGRADYQQFF	NA	TRBD2	TRBV19	TRBJ2-1
TGTGCCAGCAGCTTGGCCAGACAGGCTAGCACAGATACGCAGTATTTT	CASSLARQASTDTQYF	NA	NA	TRBV5-6	TRBJ2-3
TGCGCCAGCAGCCAAGTTTTGACCCCCGGGACGGACTATGGCTACACCTTC	CASSQVLTPGTDYGYTF	NA	NA	TRBV4-1	TRBJ1-2
TGTGCCACCTGGACTAGCGGGAAGTGGAGCAATGAGCAGTTCTTC	CATWTSGKWSNEQFF	NA	TRBD2	TRBV10-3	TRBJ2-1
TGTGCCAGCAGTTACGAGAATGAAAAACTGTTTTTT	CASSYENEKLFF	NA	NA	TRBV6-2/TRBV6-3	TRBJ1-4
TGTGCCAGCCGAATTGGGACGGGTGGCTACACCTTC	CASRIGTGGYTF	NA	NA	TRBV12-3/TRBV12-4	TRBJ1-2
TGTGCCAGCAGCGTAGCACTCATGACAGGGGTCACCGGGGAGCTGTTTTTT	CASSVALMTGVTGELFF	NA	TRBD1	TRBV9	TRBJ2-2
TGCAGTGCTAGTGCGGCGGGAGGGTCCTACAATGAGCAGTTCTTC	CSASAAGGSYNEQFF	NA	TRBD2	TRBV20-1	TRBJ2-1
TGTGCCAGCAGCTTGGTGGACGTCTACGAGCAGTACTTC	CASSLVDVYEQYF	NA	NA	TRBV5-6	TRBJ2-7
TGTGCCAGCAGCTCTCGGACTAGCGGGACCTACGAGCAGTACTTC	CASSSRTSGTYEQYF	NA	TRBD2	TRBV5-4	TRBJ2-7
TGCGCCAGTGCGACTAGCGGGAGTTATGATACGCAGTATTTT	CASATSGSYDTQYF	NA	TRBD2	TRBV5-1	TRBJ2-3
TGTGCCAGCAGCTTAAGGCCGAACCACGACGAGCAGTACTTC	CASSLRPNHDEQYF	NA	NA	TRBV11-1	TRBJ2-7
TGTGCCAGCAGCGTAGGGACTAGCGGGGGCCCTCAAGAGACCCAGTACTTC	CASSVGTSGGPQETQYF	NA	TRBD2	TRBV9	TRBJ2-5
TGTGCCAGCACCAGGGGAGAGGGGACCTATGGCTACACCTTC	CASTRGEGTYGYTF	NA	NA	TRBV3-1/TRBV3-2	TRBJ1-2
TGTGCCAGCATTATTGGACAGGGGGCGCTTGGCTACACCTTC	CASIIGQGALGYTF	medium-sized	TRBD1	TRBV6-5	TRBJ1-2
TGTGCCAGCAGTTTATCTGCCCAGGCTGGGCCCCAGCATTTT	CASSLSAQAGPQHF	NA	NA	TRBV27	TRBJ1-5
TGTGCCAGCTCACCAGACCCGAGCTCCTACAATGAGCAGTTCTTC	CASSPDPSSYNEQFF	NA	NA	TRBV18	TRBJ2-1
TGCAGTGCCGTACTGGGCCGTGAGCAGTTCTTC	CSAVLGREQFF	NA	NA	TRBV20-1	TRBJ2-1
TGTGCCACCAGCAGTTCGCGGGAGCCAACAGATACGCAGTATTTT	CATSSSREPTDTQYF	few	TRBD2	TRBV15	TRBJ2-3
TGTGCCAGCAGCCCCAACGGAGCTAGCGGGGGGGCCCAGTTCCGGACCGGGGAGCTGTTTTTT	CASSPNGASGGAQFRTGELFF	NA	TRBD2	TRBV7-3	TRBJ2-2
TGTGCCAGCAGCGTAGACAGGGGGCGGGAAAAACTGTTTTTT	CASSVDRGREKLFF	few	TRBD1	TRBV2	TRBJ1-4